Shown below are 30 T cell receptor beta chains from a single sample sequenced in a study of OX40 agonist ivuxolimab in advanced cancers. Repertoires were generated with immunoSEQ multiplex PCR, while TCRdb's copy carries only in-frame clones and drops some. This repertoire shows around 20,000 clones, more than 65% found once; its top ten account for approximately 19%. Material: CD4+ or CD8+ T cells sorted from blood, obtained in a trial of the OX40 agonist ivuxolimab. The receptor source for this set is an adult with an advanced solid tumor such as melanoma, head and neck, liver or kidney cancer.

V is TRBV4-1 and J is TRBJ2-2, with TRBD2 matching over 7 bases. Germline V gene sequence: CDR1 MGHRA, CDR2 YSYEKL. This CDR3 comprises 17 residues. After removal of 1 base from V and 8 bases from J, the junction contained 13 bases not matched to a gene. This chain's CDR3 is CASSQGSAGEWRGELFF. For the CDR3, the DNA is TGCGCCAGCAGCCAAGGGTCGGCGGGAGAGTGGAGAGGGGAGCTGTTTTTT.

J is TRBJ1-1 and V is TRBV27, with D unresolved. Deletions cut 4 bases from V and 7 bases from J, with 13 bases between. The CDR3 totals 13 residues. Germline CDR1 is MNHEY and CDR2 is SMNVEV (reference sequence). This chain's CDR3 is CASSSEDWDEAFF. CDR3 DNA: TGTGCCAGCAGTTCCGAGGACTGGGATGAAGCTTTCTTT.

The gene calls are TRBV4-1 and TRBJ2-1, with 8 nucleotides matching TRBD2. The CDR3 length is 17 residues. In germline, CDR1 is MGHRA, CDR2 YSYEKL. The ends lost 0 bases at V and 0 bases at J; junction bases unmatched: 4. The CDR3 protein is CASSQDGLAGSYNEQFF. In DNA, the CDR3 is TGCGCCAGCAGCCAAGATGGCCTAGCGGGCTCCTACAATGAGCAGTTCTTC.

This sequence joins TRBV27 and TRBJ2-7, with TRBD2 identical over 7 bases. The germline V gene encodes CDR1 MNHEY and CDR2 SMNVEV (reference sequence). Germline trimming cut 4 bases from V and 7 bases from J; bases unmatched to any gene: 4. The CDR3 is 12 residues long. CDR3 nucleotide sequence: TGTGCCAGCAGTTCCGGGGGAGGGGAGCAGTACTTC. The encoded protein is CASSSGGGEQYF.

This clone came up once. The chain has TRBV7-9 and TRBJ2-2; no firm D call. Trimming took off 3 bases at V and 2 bases at J, with 1 base between the two ends. Germline V lookup: CDR1 SEHNR, CDR2 FQNEAQ (reference sequence). The CDR3 runs 12 residues. The CDR3 DNA sequence: TGTGCCAGCAGCTTTAACACCGGGGAGCTGTTTTTT. As protein: CASSFNTGELFF.

The CDR3 DNA sequence: TGTGCCAGCAGTATACGGACAGAGAACACTGAAGCTTTCTTT. Its translation is CASSIRTENTEAFF. V usage is TRBV6-1 and J usage is TRBJ1-1, with D perhaps TRBD1 (6 bases). The CDR3 runs to 14 residues. The V end lost 5 bases, the J end lost 1 base, and 11 bases lay between the germline ends. The germline gives CDR1 MNHNS, CDR2 SASEGT.

The CDR3 spells CASSWSSGTGELFF. DNA of the CDR3: TGTGCCAGCAGTTGGTCCTCGGGGACCGGGGAGCTGTTTTTT. The chain uses TRBV27 and TRBJ2-2, with D tentatively TRBD2 (5 bases). The CDR3 covers 14 residues. V was pared by 4 bases and J by 5 bases, with 11 bases between. Germline values: CDR1 MNHEY, CDR2 SMNVEV (reference sequence).

The chain links TRBV9 to TRBJ2-2, with D perhaps matching TRBD2 (5 bases). This CDR3 is built from 13 residues. Trimming shortened V by 0 bases and J by 16 bases, and 16 bases separated the two germline ends. In germline, CDR1 is SGDLS, CDR2 YYNGEE. In DNA form, the CDR3 reads TGTGCCAGCAGCGTAGACCTCTCTGGCGGGCCGTTTTTT. This translates into CASSVDLSGGPFF.

This clone is medium-sized. V and J are TRBV7-9 and TRBJ1-5; the D is unclear. CDR1 SEHNR and CDR2 FQNEAQ come from the germline V gene (reference sequence). The CDR3 extends over 16 amino acids. V shed 1 base and J shed 3 bases, with 13 bases lying between them. The CDR3 DNA follows: TGTGCCAGCAGCTTAGTTGGGCTTGGGATCAATCAGCCCCAGCATTTT. Its protein product is CASSLVGLGINQPQHF.

This clone was recorded a few times. For the CDR3, the DNA is TGCAGCGTTTTAATAGATGAGCAGTTCTTC. Protein product: CSVLIDEQFF. V gene TRBV29-1 combines with J gene TRBJ2-1; D call uncertain. Trimming removed 5 bases at V and 8 bases at J, with 7 bases between. Germline V lookup: CDR1 SQVTM, CDR2 ANQGSEA. The CDR3 covers 10 residues.

This clone was recorded a few times. The chain employs TRBV27 and TRBJ2-7; TRBD2 agrees at 11 bases. Germline V gene sequence: CDR1 MNHEY, CDR2 SMNVEV (reference sequence). The junction had 4 bases not matched to a gene; V was cut back by 3 bases and J by 3 bases. The CDR3 totals 15 residues. The CDR3 reads CASSFSGRVIYEQYF. DNA of the CDR3: TGTGCCAGCAGTTTTAGCGGGAGGGTAATCTACGAGCAGTACTTC.

This chain uses TRBV27 with TRBJ1-4; 7 bases fit TRBD1. V was pared by 4 bases and J by 7 bases, with 9 bases of the junction left unmatched. The V gene's germline CDR1 is MNHEY and CDR2 SMNVEV (reference sequence). CDR3 length: 15 amino acids. CDR3 nucleotide sequence: TGTGCCAGCAGTTCATTAACAGGGGCCTCTGAAAAACTGTTTTTT. It specifies CASSSLTGASEKLFF.

The genes are TRBV27 and TRBJ2-7, with D perhaps TRBD1 or TRBD2 (6 bases each). Germline loops: CDR1 MNHEY, CDR2 SMNVEV (reference sequence). There are 13 residues in the CDR3. Trimming stripped 8 bases from V and 4 bases from J, with 15 bases between. The CDR3, as DNA: TGTGCCAGCCGGCCGGGGGCGTCGTACGAGCAGTACTTC. Its protein is CASRPGASYEQYF.

The genes are TRBV7-6 and TRBJ2-1; the match to TRBD2 covers 7 bases. Germline CDR1 and CDR2: SGHVS and FNYEAQ. The length of the CDR3 is 16 residues. With V trimmed by 1 base and J by 1 base, 4 bases remained unmatched. The CDR3 region has the DNA TGTGCCAGCAGCTTAGAGGGCGGGAGATCCTACAATGAGCAGTTCTTC. Its translation: CASSLEGGRSYNEQFF. Full variable domain (rest looked up from reference TRBV7-6 and TRBJ2-1): GAGVSQSPRYKVTKRGQDVALRCDPISGHVSLYWYRQALGQGPEFLTYFNYEAQQDKSGLPNDRFSAERPEGSISTLTIQRTEQRDSAMYRCASSLEGGRSYNEQFFGPGTRLTVL.

This clone was seen a few times. The chain employs TRBV28 and TRBJ1-3; a weak D match, TRBD1 (5 bases). Trimming shortened V by 3 bases and J by 4 bases, and 10 bases separated the two germline ends. The CDR3 is made up of 14 amino acids. Germline CDR1 MDHEN, CDR2 SYDVKM. Written as DNA, the CDR3 is TGTGCCAGCAGTTTCGGGGGGTGGGGAAACACCATATATTTT. This codes for CASSFGGWGNTIYF.

This clone was observed a single time. Here the CDR3 reads CASSLTPSTGKTYGYTF. CDR3 coding DNA: TGTGCCAGCAGTTTAACCCCCTCGACAGGGAAAACCTATGGCTACACCTTC. The rearrangement joins TRBV27 to TRBJ1-2; 7 nucleotides line up with TRBD1. Germline V lookup: CDR1 MNHEY, CDR2 SMNVEV (reference sequence). This CDR3 spans 17 amino acids. V lost 2 bases to trimming and J lost 4 bases; unmatched junction nucleotides: 13.

The rearrangement uses TRBV28 and TRBJ2-2, with D tentatively TRBD2 (7 bases). V was shortened by 7 bases and J by 2 bases, with 23 bases between the two germline ends. This CDR3 contains 18 residues. Germline values: CDR1 MDHEN, CDR2 SYDVKM. The CDR3 DNA follows: TGTGCCAGCACCTACCCAAGGGGGGCTAGCGGTAACACCGGGGAGCTGTTTTTT. As protein: CASTYPRGASGNTGELFF.

The genes are TRBV4-3 and TRBJ1-2; 7 nucleotides align to TRBD1. The CDR3 runs to 14 residues. After removal of 1 base from V and 4 bases from J, the junction contained 3 bases not matched to a gene. The V gene's germline CDR1 is LGHNA and CDR2 YSLEER. The CDR3, as DNA: TGCGCCAGCAGCCAAGGGCAGGGGGTCTATGGCTACACCTTC. Its translation is CASSQGQGVYGYTF.

V is TRBV13 and J is TRBJ2-1; 10 nucleotides line up with TRBD2. The V gene end was trimmed by 3 bases and the J gene end by 7 bases; junction bases not matched to a gene: 6. The CDR3 is 15 residues long. The V gene's germline CDR1 is PRHDT and CDR2 FYEKMQ (reference sequence). The CDR3 DNA follows: TGTGCCAGCAGCTTTGGACTAGCGGCAGGAAATGAGCAGTTCTTC. Translated, it gives CASSFGLAAGNEQFF.

The chain is built from TRBV18 and TRBJ1-2; 8 nucleotides align to TRBD1. Germline assignment: CDR1 KGHSH and CDR2 LQKENI. The CDR3 sequence is 16 residues long. V dropped 6 bases and J dropped 0; count of bases not matched to a gene: 9. CDR3 region: CASSPGQVKTNYGYTF. DNA of the CDR3: TGTGCCAGCTCCCCGGGACAGGTGAAAACTAACTATGGCTACACCTTC.

By sample fraction, this clone is medium-sized. The chain is built from TRBV28 and TRBJ2-7; 12 positions match TRBD1. V lost 6 bases and J lost 3; bases outside the gene matches: 6. CDR1 is MDHEN, CDR2 SYDVKM, per germline. The CDR3 contains 15 residues. The CDR3 DNA reads as TGTGCCAGCAGGGGGGGACAGGGGGCTTTCTACGAGCAGTACTTC. It specifies CASRGGQGAFYEQYF.

The chain links TRBV28 to TRBJ1-1; 11 nucleotides match TRBD1. Germline values: CDR1 MDHEN, CDR2 SYDVKM. The CDR3 has 14 residues. The V gene end was trimmed by 7 bases and the J gene end by 3 bases; junction bases not matched to a gene: 4. The CDR3: CASTRDRGYTEAFF. CDR3 DNA sequence: TGTGCCAGCACCCGGGACAGGGGGTACACTGAAGCTTTCTTT.

This clone is termed medium-sized. V is TRBV6-1 and J is TRBJ2-7; D unclear. V was shortened by 0 bases and J by 5 bases, with 8 bases between the two germline ends. Looked up from germline, CDR1 is MNHNS and CDR2 is SASEGT. CDR3 length: 13 amino acids. The CDR3 nucleotides read TGTGCCAGCAGTGAAGCGCTCCCCAACGAGCAGTACTTC. This codes for CASSEALPNEQYF.

The chain joins TRBV27 to TRBJ1-1; D is unresolved. The CDR3 is made up of 13 amino acids. V was pared by 2 bases and J by 6 bases, with 10 bases between. The germline V gene has CDR1 MNHEY and CDR2 SMNVEV (reference sequence). The CDR3 here is CASSLQGRSEAFF. The CDR3 region has the DNA TGTGCCAGCAGTTTACAAGGGCGGTCTGAAGCTTTCTTT.

A word on this clone: At one end, the junction sequence differs from germline, possibly due to a read error. J is TRBJ2-3 and V is TRBV28; 9 bases line up with TRBD2. The CDR3 spans 15 residues. Germline values: CDR1 MDHEN, CDR2 SYDVKM. The CDR3 is CASSSSGTSKDTQYF. The CDR3 nucleotides are TGTGCCAGCAGTTCCTCCGGGACTAGCAAAGATACGCAGTATTTT.

This clone occurred once. The CDR3 nucleotides read TGTGCCAGTAGTATGGGGACAGGCCTCCAAGAGACCCAGTACTTC. The encoded protein is CASSMGTGLQETQYF. The chain employs TRBV19 and TRBJ2-5, with TRBD1 matching 8 bases. In germline, CDR1 is LNHDA, CDR2 SQIVND (reference sequence). The CDR3 has 15 residues. V shed 3 bases and J 1 base; nucleotides not matched to a gene: 4. Full variable domain (remainder filled in from reference TRBV19 and TRBJ2-5): DGGITQSPKYLFRKEGQNVTLSCEQNLNHDAMYWYRQDPGQGLRLIYYSQIVNDFQKGDIAEGYSVSREKKESFPLTVTSAQKNPTAFYLCASSMGTGLQETQYFGPGTRLLVL.

The V call is TRBV4-3, the J call TRBJ1-1; a possible D gene is TRBD1 (5 bases). The CDR3 has 14 amino acids. Trimming removed 3 bases at V and 10 bases at J, with 18 bases between. Germline-derived CDR1 and CDR2 are LGHNA and YSLEER. CDR3 nucleotide sequence: TGCGCCAGCAGCCAGGGGGAATCTGGGCCGGGAGCTTTCTTT. Translating it yields CASSQGESGPGAFF.

This clone was picked up a small number of times. The chain links TRBV19 to TRBJ1-3; D remains unclear. V lost 5 bases, J lost 2 bases, and 4 bases lay in between. In germline, CDR1 is LNHDA, CDR2 SQIVND (reference sequence). The CDR3 loop spans 12 amino acids. The CDR3 spells CASSYTGNTIYF. Here the CDR3 DNA reads TGTGCCAGTAGTTACACTGGAAACACCATATATTTT.

This sequence joins TRBV9 and TRBJ2-1; D perhaps matches TRBD2 (5 bases). With 8 bases removed from V and 3 bases from J, the gap between germline ends came to 12 bases. The CDR3 sequence is 13 residues long. CDR1 SGDLS and CDR2 YYNGEE come from the germline V gene. The CDR3 DNA follows: TGTGCCAGTGGGGATGAGGGCTACAATGAGCAGTTCTTC. This encodes CASGDEGYNEQFF.

The V and J genes are TRBV4-2 and TRBJ2-3; D not certain. CDR3 size: 20 residues. The V end was cut by 0 bases, the J end by 0 bases, with 22 bases between. In germline, CDR1 is LGHNA, CDR2 YNFKEQ. The CDR3 DNA is TGTGCCAGCAGCCAAGAGCCCCCGCGTTTTGACTCCTCTAGCACAGATACGCAGTATTTT. Its protein product is CASSQEPPRFDSSSTDTQYF.